A selection of T cell receptor beta chains follows, all from one sample in a study of CD8 T cells in Susac syndrome. From the immunoSEQ multiplex PCR reads, TCRdb called clonotypes with MiXCR, one entry per CDR3 protein. Among approximately 270,000 distinct CDR3 sequences listed, roughly 93% were seen once. The sample taken for sequencing was CD4+ T cells from PBMCs. The receptors originated from a human donor with multiple sclerosis. Both conserved end residues are part of each CDR3.

J	V	CDR3
TRBJ2-7	TRBV27	CASSLTGQASYEQYF
TRBJ1-4	TRBV20-1	CSASHGQGNEKLFF
TRBJ2-5	TRBV5-1	CASSWIGQEQETQYF
TRBJ1-5	TRBV4-1	CASSQDWGNQPQHF
TRBJ1-1	TRBV4-2	CASSQEAGGTEAFF
TRBJ2-4	TRBV5-1	CASSLQGILAKNIQYF
TRBJ2-5	TRBV6-5	CASSSLRRTGHQETQYF
TRBJ2-6	TRBV10-3	CAISELQGANVLTF
TRBJ1-6	TRBV9	CASSNRDRGVPLHF
TRBJ2-3	TRBV6-2/TRBV6-3	CASSRLRGRGTDTQYF
TRBJ2-7	TRBV25-1	CASSEYLAGLYEQYF
TRBJ1-1	TRBV3-1	CASSQGAGIAEAFF
TRBJ1-2	TRBV19	CASRSGSPNYGYTF
TRBJ2-3	TRBV7-2	CASSLWAGGGDTQYF
TRBJ2-2	TRBV12-3/TRBV12-4	CASSLEAGVFGELFF
TRBJ1-1	TRBV7-6	CASSPLRGETTEAFF